The source of this T cell receptor (beta chain) is a study of chemoradiotherapy in HPV16-positive cancers. Study at large: Two HPV16-positive patients' cells yielded candidate HPV-specific clones and common motifs.

The sample holds a few counts of this clone. Its specificity is unknown. Repertoires were generated with immunoSEQ multiplex PCR, while TCRdb's copy carries only in-frame clones and drops some. This sample has some 14,000 clones, with approximately 72% found just once. Findings and limits, study-wide: Better recurrence-free survival went with HPV-responsive T-cell expansion in HPV16-positive patients.

Germline CDR1 and CDR2: MNHEY and SVGAGI. This CDR3 comprises 13 residues. Trimming stripped 0 bases from V and 9 bases from J, with 10 bases between. The genes are TRBV6-5 and TRBJ2-3; D might be TRBD2 (5 bases). The sample was collected from a patient who underwent chemoradiotherapy. The sequence was collected from a human donor with HPV-associated anogenital cancer. The CDR3 DNA reads TGTGCCAGCAGTTACTCGAGAGAGGGAACGCAGTATTTT. Residues: CASSYSREGTQYF.